This T cell receptor (beta chain) comes out of a study of shared T cell receptors in the human thymus. J lost 8 bases, V lost 8 bases, and 11 bases had no gene match. CDR3 length equals 14 residues. From germline, CDR1 is LGHNT and CDR2 FRNRAP. Only in-frame clones appear in the TCRdb table, and some are missing; sequencing was by immunoSEQ multiplex PCR. The sample shows roughly 550,000 clones, approximately 80% of them seen only once. This sample also belongs to another study, concerning human thymus T cells. This second study notes: Infants served as donors; they were healthy and Finnish and were having corrective surgery for congenital heart defects. The thymus was resected at corrective cardiac surgery.

This sequence was found in a boy younger than two with a congenital heart defect. Sequenced material: thymocytes. V usage is TRBV12-5 and J usage is TRBJ2-1; 8 positions match TRBD1. For the CDR3, the DNA is TGTGCTAGTCGCCCCGGGGCAGGGGGCTATGAGCAGTTCTTC. Translated: CASRPGAGGYEQFF.